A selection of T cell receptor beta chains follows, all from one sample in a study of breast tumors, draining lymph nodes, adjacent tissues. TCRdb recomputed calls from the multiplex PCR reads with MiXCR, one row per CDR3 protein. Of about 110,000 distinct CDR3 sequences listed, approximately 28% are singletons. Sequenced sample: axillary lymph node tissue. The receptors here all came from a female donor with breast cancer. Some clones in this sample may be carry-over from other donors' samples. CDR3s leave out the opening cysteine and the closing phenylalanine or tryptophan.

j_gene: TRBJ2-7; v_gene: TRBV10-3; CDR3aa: AISESRDREGEQY
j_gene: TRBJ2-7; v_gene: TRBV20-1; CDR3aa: SARDVAPAPHEQY
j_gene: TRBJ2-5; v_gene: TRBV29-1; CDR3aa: SVTGTGLETQY
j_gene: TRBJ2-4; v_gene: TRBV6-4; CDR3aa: ASSEIRKAKNIQY
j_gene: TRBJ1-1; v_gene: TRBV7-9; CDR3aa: ASSRDMLQEAF
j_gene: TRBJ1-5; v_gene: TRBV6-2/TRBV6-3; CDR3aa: ASSLEGGSNQPQH
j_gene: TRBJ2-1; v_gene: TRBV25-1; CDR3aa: ASSDTTQGAYEQF
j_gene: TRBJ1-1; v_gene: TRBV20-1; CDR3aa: SASRGDSEAF
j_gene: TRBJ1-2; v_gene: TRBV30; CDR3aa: AWSVLGGANYGYT
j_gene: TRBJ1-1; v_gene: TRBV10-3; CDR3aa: AISVQGADTEAF
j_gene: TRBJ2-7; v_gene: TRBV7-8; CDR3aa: ASGFRLAGANEQH
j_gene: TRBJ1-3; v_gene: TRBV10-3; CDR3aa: AVSDRGGFGSTIY
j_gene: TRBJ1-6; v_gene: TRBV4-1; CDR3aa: ASSGGLYNSPLH
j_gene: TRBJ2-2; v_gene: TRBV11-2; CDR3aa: ASSLEGQGFGELF
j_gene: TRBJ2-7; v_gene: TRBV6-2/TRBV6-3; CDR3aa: ASSPWVPAGSYEQY
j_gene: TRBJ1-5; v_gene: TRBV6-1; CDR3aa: ASSETGNQPQH
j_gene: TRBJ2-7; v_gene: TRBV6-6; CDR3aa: ASIRSGSSYEQY
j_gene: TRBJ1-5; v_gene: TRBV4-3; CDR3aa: ASSQDLGDRNQPQH
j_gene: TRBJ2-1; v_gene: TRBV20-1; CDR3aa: SASAFDRDQYEQF
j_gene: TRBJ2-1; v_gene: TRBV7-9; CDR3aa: ASSETGNEQF
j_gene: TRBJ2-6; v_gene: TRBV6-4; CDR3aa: AGSQDGPPNVLT
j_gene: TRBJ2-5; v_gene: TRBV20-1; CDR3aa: SASRGTPEETQY
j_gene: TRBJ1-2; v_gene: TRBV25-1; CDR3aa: ASTLVGSGQGSGYT
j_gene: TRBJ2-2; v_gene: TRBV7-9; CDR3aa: ASSPGLANTGELF
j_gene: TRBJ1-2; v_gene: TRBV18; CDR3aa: ASSPPETETYGYT
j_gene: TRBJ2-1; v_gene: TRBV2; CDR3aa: ATGLARDNEQF
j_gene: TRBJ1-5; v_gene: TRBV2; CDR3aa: ASSGQGNQPQH
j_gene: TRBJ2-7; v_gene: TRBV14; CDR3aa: ASSGGRRGEQY
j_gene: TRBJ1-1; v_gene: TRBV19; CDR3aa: ASSIASTNTEAF
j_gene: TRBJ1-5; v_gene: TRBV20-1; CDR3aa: SARGSSPSGTQH
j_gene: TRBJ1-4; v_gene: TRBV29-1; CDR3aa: SVEERLRPGANEKLF
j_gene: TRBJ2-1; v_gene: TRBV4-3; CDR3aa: ASSQVKRLPSYNEQF
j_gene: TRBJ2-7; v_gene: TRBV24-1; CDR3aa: ATSAGRGTEYEQY
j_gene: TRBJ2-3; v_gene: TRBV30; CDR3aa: AWSALTSGRRTDTQY
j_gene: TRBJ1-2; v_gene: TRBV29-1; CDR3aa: SVDPSWDANYGYT
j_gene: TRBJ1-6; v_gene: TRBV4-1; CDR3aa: ASSQDLASYNSPLH
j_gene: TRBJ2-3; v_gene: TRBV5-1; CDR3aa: ASSRQQGDTQY
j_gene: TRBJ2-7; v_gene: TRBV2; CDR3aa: ASSEVFSYEQY
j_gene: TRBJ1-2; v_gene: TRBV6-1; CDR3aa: ATTLANYGYT
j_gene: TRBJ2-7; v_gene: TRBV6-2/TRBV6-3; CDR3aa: ASTHSYGQY
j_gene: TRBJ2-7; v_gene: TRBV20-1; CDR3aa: SARDVEASGRQDEQY
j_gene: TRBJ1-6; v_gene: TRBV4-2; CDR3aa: ANSPTGGKGPASPLH
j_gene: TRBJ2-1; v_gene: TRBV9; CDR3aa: ASSASISGRATGDEQF
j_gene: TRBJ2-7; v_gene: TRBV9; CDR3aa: AFSPSSNAYEQY
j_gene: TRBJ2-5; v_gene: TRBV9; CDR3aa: ASSAGGNQPQY